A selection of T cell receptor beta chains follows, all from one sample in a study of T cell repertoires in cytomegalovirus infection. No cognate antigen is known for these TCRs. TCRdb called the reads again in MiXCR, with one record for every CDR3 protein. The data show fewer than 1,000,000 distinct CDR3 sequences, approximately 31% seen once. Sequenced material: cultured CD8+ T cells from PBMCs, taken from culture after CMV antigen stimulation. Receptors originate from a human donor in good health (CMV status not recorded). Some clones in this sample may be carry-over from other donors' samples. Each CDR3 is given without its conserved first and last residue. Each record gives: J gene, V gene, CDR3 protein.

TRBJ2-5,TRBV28,ASKGDSRVSQY
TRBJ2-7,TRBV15,ATGSGTGAYEQY
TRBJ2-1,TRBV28,ASSLPGGREQF
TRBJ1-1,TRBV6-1,ASFSGGTEAF
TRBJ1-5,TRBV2,ASRKVKGKNQPQH
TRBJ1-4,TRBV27,ASLGTQDGNEKLF
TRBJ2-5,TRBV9,ASSPGWGLETQY
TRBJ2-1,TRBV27,ASMQSYNEQF
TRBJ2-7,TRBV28,ASSPVGVIYEQY
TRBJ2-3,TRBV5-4,ASSWGRYTDTQY
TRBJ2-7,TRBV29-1,SVDPGTSGYEQY
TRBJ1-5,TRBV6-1,ASSEEEPLSNQPQH
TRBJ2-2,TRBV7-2,ASIASGELF
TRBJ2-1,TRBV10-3,AISATQRGSPGNEQF
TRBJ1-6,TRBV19,ASSPGQGRPLH
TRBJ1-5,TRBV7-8,ASSLAWGEPQH
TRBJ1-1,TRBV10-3,VISDDGGPNTEAF
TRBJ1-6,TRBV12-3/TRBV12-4,ASTGSSYNSPLH
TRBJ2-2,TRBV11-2,ASSRKGGGTGELF
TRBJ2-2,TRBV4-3,ASSQDQTGQLITGELF
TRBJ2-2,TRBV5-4,ASSPISSGQENTGELF
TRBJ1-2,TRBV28,ASSPRLTGIYGYT
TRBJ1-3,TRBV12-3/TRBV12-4,ASRSIGPSGNTIY
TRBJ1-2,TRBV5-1,ASSLALAGGDYGYT
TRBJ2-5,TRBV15,ATSTSPPETQY
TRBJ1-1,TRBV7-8,ASSFRPGDTEAF
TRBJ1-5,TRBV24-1,ATVGGELDQPQH
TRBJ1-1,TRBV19,ASKPQGASVDAEAF
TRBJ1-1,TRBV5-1,ASSPSRTGSTEAF
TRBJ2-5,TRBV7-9,ASSPSRGLGETQY
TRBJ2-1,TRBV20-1,SARDLADSTYNEQF
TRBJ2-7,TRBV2,ASSGLAGIMSYEQY
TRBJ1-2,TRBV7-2,ASSLKFPTAYGYT
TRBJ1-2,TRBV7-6,ASSSGASYT
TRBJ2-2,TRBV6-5,ASSYIPSKNGELF
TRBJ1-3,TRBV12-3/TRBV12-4,ASSLALGSGNTVY
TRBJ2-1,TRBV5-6,ASSSQAQPYNEQF
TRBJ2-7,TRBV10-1,ASSEAPYLEQY
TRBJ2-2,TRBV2,ASRMRGKNTGELF
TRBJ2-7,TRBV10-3,AISEGDVTYEQY
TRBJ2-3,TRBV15,ATSRELLPPDTQY
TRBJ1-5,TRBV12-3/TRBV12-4,ASSLVYDREANNQPQH
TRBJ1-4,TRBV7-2,VSSLGFNEKLF
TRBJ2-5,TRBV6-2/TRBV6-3,ASSYRVNNRTQY
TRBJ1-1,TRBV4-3,ASSQDRGTMNTEAF
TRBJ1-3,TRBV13,ASSPRGNTIY
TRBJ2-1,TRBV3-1,ASSPASGGSNEQF
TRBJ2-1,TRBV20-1,SATSPDSFTGYNEQF
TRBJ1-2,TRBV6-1,ASNRPSTYGYT